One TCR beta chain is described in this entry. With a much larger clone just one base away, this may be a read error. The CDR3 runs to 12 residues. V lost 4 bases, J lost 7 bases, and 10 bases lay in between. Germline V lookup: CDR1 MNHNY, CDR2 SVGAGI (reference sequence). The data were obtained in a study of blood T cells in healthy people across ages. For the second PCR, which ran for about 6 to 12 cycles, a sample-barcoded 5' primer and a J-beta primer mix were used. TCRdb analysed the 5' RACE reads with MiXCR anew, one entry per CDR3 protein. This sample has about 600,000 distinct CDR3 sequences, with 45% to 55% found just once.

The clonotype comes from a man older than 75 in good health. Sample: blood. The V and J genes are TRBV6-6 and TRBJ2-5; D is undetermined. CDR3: CASSSRSATQYF. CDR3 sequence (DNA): TGTGCCAGCAGTTCACGTTCTGCGACCCAGTACTTC.